The rows below give T cell receptor beta chains drawn from one sample of a study of cytomegalovirus exposure and HLA in healthy donors. Clones were sequenced by immunoSEQ multiplex PCR, and TCRdb holds only the in-frame ones, with some missing. The sample yields 120,000 to 150,000 clones, 80% to 90% seen once. Sequenced sample: PBMCs. These receptors all stem from a boy aged 2-15 years in good health and CMV-seronegative. Both conserved end residues are part of each CDR3. Each record gives: J gene, D gene, V gene, CDR3 protein. A D gene is named only where the DNA matches it firmly.

TRBJ1-4,-,TRBV6-5,CASSRKNRDEKLFF
TRBJ1-3,-,TRBV9,CASSGYGLDFSGNTIYF
TRBJ1-2,TRBD1,TRBV9,CASSRSNAVGQGYGYTF
TRBJ1-2,-,TRBV6-5,CASSFYIGASYGYTF
TRBJ2-3,TRBD2,TRBV7-3,CASSFGGGLLRDTQYF
TRBJ2-7,TRBD2,TRBV7-8,CASSPDGGVTYEQYF
TRBJ1-2,TRBD1,TRBV14,CASGTLPGQGSGYTF
TRBJ1-2,TRBD1,TRBV9,CASSEQGYGYTF
TRBJ2-1,-,TRBV7-3,CASSRRGGSYNEQFF
TRBJ2-2,-,TRBV19,CASSIFREIGTGELFF
TRBJ1-2,TRBD1,TRBV2,CAEEGALPFGYTF
TRBJ2-7,-,TRBV12-5,CASGLDPPDEQYF
TRBJ1-1,TRBD1,TRBV19,CASSTRLGQLNTEAFF
TRBJ2-7,-,TRBV28,CASSLLGAHEQYF
TRBJ2-1,-,TRBV10-3,CAISEGLYNEQFF
TRBJ1-2,-,TRBV6-6,CASSYSRVEGYTF
TRBJ1-4,-,TRBV5-4,CASSLETGEKLFF
TRBJ1-1,TRBD1,TRBV29-1,CSVASDRSNTEAFF
TRBJ1-6,-,TRBV15,CATSRTTRGSYNSPLHF
TRBJ2-1,-,TRBV6-5,CASSDGLEQFF
TRBJ1-2,-,TRBV11-2,CASSLNRDQGCGYTF
TRBJ2-3,-,TRBV5-6,CASSFQDRPGDTQYF
TRBJ2-7,-,TRBV10-1,CASSETAISYEQYF
TRBJ2-6,TRBD1,TRBV29-1,CSVGGMQGQRLSGANVLTF
TRBJ1-1,-,TRBV7-9,CASSFYAGRSPFF
TRBJ2-3,TRBD2,TRBV7-3,CASSQPVVGGRGTQYF
TRBJ1-1,-,TRBV7-6,CASSLSPFWSEAFF
TRBJ2-1,-,TRBV5-6,CASSLAPGSNEQFF
TRBJ2-7,TRBD1,TRBV6-6,CASSDLTGSSYEQYF
TRBJ2-3,TRBD2,TRBV7-2,CASSFRTSGVSGTDTQYF
TRBJ2-2,TRBD2,TRBV6-4,CASSDSPLREGNTGELFF
TRBJ2-3,-,TRBV6-1,CASSEARDSTQYF
TRBJ1-4,-,TRBV7-6,CASSLRGEKLFF
TRBJ1-2,-,TRBV5-1,CASSLALAQSNYGYTF
TRBJ1-1,-,TRBV2,CASSRVEGMNTEAFF
TRBJ1-5,TRBD1,TRBV2,CASSEPRRTGDNQPQHF
TRBJ1-2,-,TRBV6-5,CASRREGANYGYTF
TRBJ1-1,TRBD1,TRBV5-1,CASRTGPPGTEAFF
TRBJ2-5,-,TRBV5-1,CASSLEVAGSRETQYF
TRBJ2-7,-,TRBV7-3,CASSLTGLPTYEQYF
TRBJ2-3,-,TRBV29-1,CGVVALGVPSDTQYF
TRBJ1-4,-,TRBV5-1,CASSLGGRTDEKLFF
TRBJ1-5,-,TRBV28,CASSYQGYQPQHF
TRBJ1-1,-,TRBV27,CASSRYGGSGTEAFF
TRBJ2-1,TRBD2,TRBV6-6,CASSYRGGGYNEQFF
TRBJ1-5,TRBD1,TRBV5-5,CASSLDRGNQPQHF
TRBJ1-1,-,TRBV28,CASRLSNTEAFF
TRBJ1-1,-,TRBV7-3,CASSLILRDTEAFF
TRBJ2-1,TRBD2,TRBV14,CASSVYTGTSVNNEQFF
TRBJ1-2,TRBD1,TRBV28,CATLLPGQGLENYGYTF
TRBJ1-4,-,TRBV5-1,CASSLDSDNEKLFF